The 30 T cell receptor beta chains below come from one sample, sequenced in a study of CD8+CD57+ T cells in acquired aplastic anemia. In patients chosen for sequencing, flow cytometry had shown CD8+CD57+ cell expansion. TCR beta VDJ combinations and CDR3 sequences were profiled from genomic DNA. Each CDR3 protein gets one entry after TCRdb re-called the reads with MiXCR. Of about 120,000 distinct CDR3 sequences in the sample, approximately 50% were seen once. Material for sequencing was sorted CD4+, CD8+, or CD8+CD57+ T cells (not recorded which) from PBMCs. These receptors were obtained from a human donor with aplastic anemia.

The chain's CDR3 is CASSGRTGRPSYEQYF. The CDR3 DNA reads as TGTGCCAGCAGTGGCCGAACCGGACGACCTTCCTACGAGCAGTACTTC. This chain uses TRBV2 with TRBJ2-7; no definite D call. Trimming left V 4 bases short and J 1 base short, with 17 bases between. The germline V gene encodes CDR1 SNHLY and CDR2 FYNNEI. The CDR3 contains 16 residues.

Here the CDR3 DNA reads TGTGCCAGCGGCTCGAGCACCTCCTATGGCTACACCTTC. This translates into CASGSSTSYGYTF. This chain links TRBV7-2 with TRBJ1-2; no reliable D call. The CDR3 is 13 residues long. With 8 bases removed from V and 4 bases from J, the gap between germline ends came to 14 bases. CDR1 and CDR2 (germline): SGHTA, FQGNSA.

This clonotype was picked up one time. The chain uses TRBV5-1 and TRBJ2-6, with D tentatively TRBD1 (6 bases). Looked up from germline, CDR1 is SGHRS and CDR2 is YFSETQ. The V and J ends lost 6 bases and 0 bases respectively, with 10 bases between them. CDR3 length: 15 residues. For the CDR3, the DNA is TGCGCCAGCACATGGGGACACTCTGGGGCCAACGTCCTGACTTTC. This sequence encodes CASTWGHSGANVLTF.

This clonotype showed up many times. The rearrangement links TRBV6-5 to TRBJ2-5; D gene uncertain. The CDR3 runs 14 residues. Germline CDR1 is MNHEY and CDR2 is SVGAGI. Trimming cost V 2 bases and J 4 bases, with 11 bases left between them. This CDR3 reads CASSYPGEAETQYF. The CDR3 region has the DNA TGTGCCAGCAGTTACCCCGGAGAAGCAGAGACCCAGTACTTC.

The J gene is TRBJ2-7, the V gene TRBV10-3; 9 bases fit TRBD1. CDR1 and CDR2 (germline): ENHRY, SYGVKD. V shed 6 bases, J shed 7 bases, and the junction held 7 bases outside the gene matches. The CDR3 extends over 13 amino acids. The DNA for the CDR3 is TGTGCCATCAGCCCACAGGGGGCGCGTGAGCAGTACTTC. Protein sequence: CAISPQGAREQYF.

V gene TRBV4-3 combines with J gene TRBJ1-4; 7 nucleotides line up with TRBD1. J gave up 4 bases and V 4 bases, and 9 bases lay outside the gene matches. Per germline, CDR1 LGHNA and CDR2 YSLEER. The length of the CDR3 is 16 residues. CDR3 residues: CASSRGVTGFNEKLFF. In nucleotides, the CDR3 is TGCGCCAGCAGCCGAGGCGTGACAGGGTTTAATGAAAAACTGTTTTTT.

This clonotype showed up many times. The rearrangement joins TRBV13 to TRBJ2-7; D ambiguous. The CDR3 is 13 amino acids. With 5 bases removed from V and 0 bases from J, the gap between germline ends came to 8 bases. Germline-derived CDR1 and CDR2 are PRHDT and FYEKMQ (reference sequence). The CDR3 nucleotides are TGTGCCAGCAGCGCCGGGTTCTCCTACGAGCAGTACTTC. Translating gives CASSAGFSYEQYF.

The chain carries TRBV20-1 and TRBJ2-7, with TRBD1 identical over 9 bases. V shed 5 bases and J 3 bases; nucleotides not matched to a gene: 2. CDR3 length equals 12 residues. Germline V gene sequence: CDR1 DFQATT, CDR2 SNEGSKA (reference sequence). CDR3 sequence: CSAGDRVYEQYF. The DNA for the CDR3 is TGCAGTGCTGGGGACAGGGTCTACGAGCAGTACTTC.

The V call is TRBV15, the J call TRBJ2-7; 10 bases map to TRBD1. This CDR3 has 17 residues. Trimming at V came to 8 bases and at J to 2 bases, leaving 15 bases not matched to a gene. Looked up from germline, CDR1 is LNHNV and CDR2 is YYDKDF (reference sequence). The CDR3 nucleotides read TGTGCCACCGGATCCACGCGGACAGGGGGGCGAACCTACGAGCAGTACTTC. Its protein product is CATGSTRTGGRTYEQYF.

A note on this clonotype: Sequence at one end of the junction differs from germline and may be a read error. CDR3: CASENTGRAASGELFF. CDR3 sequence (DNA): TGCGCCAGCGAGAATACGGGCAGGGCAGCATCCGGGGAGCTGTTTTTT. V and J are TRBV9 and TRBJ2-2; weak D call: TRBD1 (5 bases). The CDR3 length is 16 residues. CDR1 SGDLS and CDR2 YYNGEE come from the germline V gene.

This clonotype appeared a few times. The rearrangement links TRBV15 to TRBJ1-1; D might be TRBD1 (5 bases). Per the germline V gene, CDR1 is LNHNV and CDR2 is YYDKDF (reference sequence). The CDR3 spans 14 residues. Trimming left V 1 base short and J 3 bases short, with 9 bases between. CDR3 DNA: TGTGCCACCAGCAGAGTAGCGGGGGACACTGAAGCTTTCTTT. Translated, it gives CATSRVAGDTEAFF.

The CDR3 sequence is CASSLWEGPTGELFF. The CDR3 region has the DNA TGTGCCAGCAGTTTGTGGGAGGGACCCACCGGGGAGCTGTTTTTT. This chain uses TRBV28 with TRBJ2-2, with 7 bases identical to TRBD2. The trim removed 3 bases at V and 4 bases at J, leaving 5 bases unmatched. The CDR3 loop spans 15 amino acids. The germline gives CDR1 MDHEN, CDR2 SYDVKM.

This clonotype was detected only a few times. V is TRBV25-1 and J is TRBJ1-2; a weak D match, TRBD1 (5 bases). CDR1 and CDR2 from the germline V gene are MGHDK and SYGVNS. V was clipped by 3 bases and J by 4 bases, with 12 bases between them. The CDR3 loop spans 14 amino acids. The CDR3 loop reads CASSDTLDIYGYTF. The CDR3 DNA follows: TGTGCCAGCAGTGATACCCTGGACATCTATGGCTACACCTTC.

V is TRBV5-1 and J is TRBJ2-7; possibly TRBD1 for D (6 bases). The CDR3 spans 14 residues. The germline V and J ends were trimmed by 4 bases and 3 bases, with 14 bases remaining between them. Germline V gene sequence: CDR1 SGHRS, CDR2 YFSETQ. Here the CDR3 reads CASSERTALYEQYF. The CDR3 DNA reads TGCGCCAGCAGCGAGAGGACAGCTCTCTACGAGCAGTACTTC.

The J gene is TRBJ1-3, the V gene TRBV7-9; TRBD1 aligns across 9 bases. Germline trimming cut 5 bases from V and 2 bases from J; bases unmatched to any gene: 4. The CDR3 length is 15 residues. CDR1 SEHNR and CDR2 FQNEAQ come from the germline V gene (reference sequence). DNA of the CDR3: TGTGCCAGCAGCCGGGACAGGGTGGCTGGAAACACCATATATTTT. Protein: CASSRDRVAGNTIYF.

This clonotype was seen ten or more times. The chain has TRBV7-9 and TRBJ2-1; tentatively, D is TRBD1 (6 bases). Trimming took off 2 bases at V and 6 bases at J, with 14 bases between the two ends. The CDR3 loop spans 15 amino acids. The V gene's germline CDR1 is SEHNR and CDR2 FQNEAQ (reference sequence). The CDR3 DNA sequence: TGTGCCAGCAGCTTACCGGGCAGAGGGGGCAATGAGCAGTTCTTC. Translated, it gives CASSLPGRGGNEQFF.

This clonotype showed up many times. The rearrangement links TRBV7-2 to TRBJ1-1, with D unclear. Germline loops: CDR1 SGHTA, CDR2 FQGNSA. V lost 5 bases and J 4 bases, leaving 14 bases between the germline ends. There are 14 residues in the CDR3. The CDR3 sequence: CASSQLIPATEAFF. Written as DNA, the CDR3 is TGTGCCAGCAGCCAACTCATACCGGCCACTGAAGCTTTCTTT.

This clonotype was counted only a few times. The rearrangement joins TRBV5-1 to TRBJ2-7, with a tentative D call TRBD2 (5 bases). The V end was cut by 4 bases, the J end by 6 bases, with 11 bases between. Germline V gene data show CDR1 as SGHRS and CDR2 as YFSETQ. The CDR3 sequence is 12 residues long. The DNA of the CDR3 is TGCGCCAGCAGCCCGGGAAGGCGCGAGCAGTACTTC. As protein: CASSPGRREQYF.

This clonotype has more than one count but fewer than ten. The J gene is TRBJ2-1, the V gene TRBV7-8; perhaps TRBD2 as D (5 bases). With 5 bases removed from V and 14 bases from J, the gap between germline ends came to 10 bases. The CDR3 consists of 10 residues. In germline, CDR1 is SGHVS, CDR2 FQNEAQ. DNA of the CDR3: TGTGCCAGCAGCGAGGGTCAGGAGTTCTTC. Protein sequence: CASSEGQEFF.

The genes are TRBV5-6 and TRBJ2-5; D call uncertain. The germline V gene encodes CDR1 SGHDT and CDR2 YYEEEE. V gave up 4 bases and J gave up 3 bases, with 10 bases separating them. The CDR3 runs to 13 residues. The CDR3 DNA follows: TGTGCCAGCAGCCCCGACACGGAAGAGACCCAGTACTTC. Translating it yields CASSPDTEETQYF.

This chain joins TRBV19 and TRBJ2-2; no clear D gene. Per germline, CDR1 LNHDA and CDR2 SQIVND (reference sequence). The length of the CDR3 is 13 residues. V was cut by 6 bases and J by 0 bases, with 5 bases left in between. The CDR3 DNA reads as TGTGCCAGTAGCGGAACGAACACCGGGGAGCTGTTTTTT. Translation: CASSGTNTGELFF. Variable domain in full (rest from reference TRBV19 and TRBJ2-2): DGGITQSPKYLFRKEGQNVTLSCEQNLNHDAMYWYRQDPGQGLRLIYYSQIVNDFQKGDIAEGYSVSREKKESFPLTVTSAQKNPTAFYLCASSGTNTGELFFGEGSRLTVL.

This clonotype has only a few counts. Relative to the germline gene, one junction end is altered; a read error may explain this. The chain couples TRBV10-3 to TRBJ2-5, with D unclear. The CDR3 is 11 amino acids. CDR1 is ENHRY, CDR2 SYGVKD, per germline. CDR3 protein: CASSLKRTQYF. The CDR3, as DNA: TGTGCCAGCAGTTTGAAGCGGACCCAGTACTTC.

The rearrangement uses TRBV20-1 and TRBJ1-6; 7 bases line up with TRBD1. This CDR3 comprises 15 residues. Germline V gene lookup returns CDR1 DFQATT and CDR2 SNEGSKA (reference sequence). The V and J ends lost 6 bases and 1 base, in that order; junction bases with no gene match: 6. The CDR3 region has the DNA TGCAGTGCCCCGACAGGGAGGTCCTATAATTCACCCCTCCACTTT. Translating gives CSAPTGRSYNSPLHF.

The chain is built from TRBV29-1 and TRBJ1-4; D not resolved. Per germline, CDR1 SQVTM and CDR2 ANQGSEA. V lost 5 bases to trimming and J lost 4 bases, with 5 bases between them. This CDR3 has 11 residues. This CDR3 reads CSVFRNEKLFF. In DNA, the CDR3 is TGCAGCGTTTTTCGTAATGAAAAACTGTTTTTT.

In regard to this clonotype: One junction end does not reproduce the germline sequence, and a read error may be involved. V gene TRBV24-1 combines with J gene TRBJ2-3, with 7 bases fitting TRBD2. Germline V gene lookup returns CDR1 KGHDR and CDR2 SFDVKD. The CDR3 totals 15 residues. This chain's CDR3 is CAISDREGPSDEQYF. DNA of the CDR3: TGTGCCATCAGTGATAGGGAGGGCCCGTCAGATGAGCAGTATTTT.

Ten or more counts support this clonotype. V and J are TRBV2 and TRBJ1-2; D is possibly TRBD1 (6 bases). Germline V gives CDR1 SNHLY, CDR2 FYNNEI. This CDR3 is built from 13 residues. V was cut by 7 bases and J by 6 bases, with 15 bases left in between. CDR3 bases: TGTGCCAGCATGGTCCTCAGGGGCGATGGCTACACCTTC. Its translation is CASMVLRGDGYTF.

This clonotype was seen only a few times. The chain uses TRBV2 and TRBJ2-7; D gene unclear. Per germline, CDR1 SNHLY and CDR2 FYNNEI. With 4 bases removed from V and 4 bases from J, the gap between germline ends came to 14 bases. This CDR3 comprises 14 residues. The CDR3 is CASSGFADAYEQYF. Written as DNA, the CDR3 is TGTGCCAGCAGTGGTTTTGCGGACGCGTACGAGCAGTACTTC.

The chain carries TRBV20-1 and TRBJ2-3; no reliable D call. V dropped 1 base and J dropped 4 bases, with 9 bases sitting between them. The V gene's germline CDR1 is DFQATT and CDR2 SNEGSKA (reference sequence). The length of the CDR3 is 13 residues. This CDR3 is CSARGRWPDTQYF. For the CDR3, the DNA is TGCAGTGCTAGAGGTAGGTGGCCAGATACGCAGTATTTT.

The genes are TRBV25-1 and TRBJ2-2; 7 positions match TRBD1. V lost 4 bases, J lost 0 bases, and 11 bases stayed unmatched. The CDR3 spans 18 residues. Germline values: CDR1 MGHDK, CDR2 SYGVNS. CDR3 in DNA: TGTGCCAGCAGTGTACGGGACAGAGCATCCGCGAACACCGGGGAGCTGTTTTTT. Translation: CASSVRDRASANTGELFF.

The J gene is TRBJ2-1, the V gene TRBV11-1; 9 bases map to TRBD2. Trimming at V came to 0 bases and at J to 9 bases, leaving 6 bases not matched to a gene. Germline loops: CDR1 SGHAT, CDR2 FQDESV (reference sequence). The CDR3 has 15 residues. The CDR3 sequence: CASSLALAGAGEQFF. The DNA for the CDR3 is TGTGCCAGCAGCTTAGCATTAGCGGGAGCGGGTGAGCAGTTCTTC.